Following are 4 T cell receptor beta chains from one sample sequenced in a study of CD8+ T cells in alopecia areata. Reverse transcribed after extraction, RNA yielded cDNA as the sequencing template. Assay used: immunoSEQ multiplex PCR; TCRdb lists only in-frame clones, some missing. The sample has fewer than 40,000 clones; over 50% are singletons. For a few patients taking part in the biomarker study, CD4+ cells were further sorted into CD25+CD127- cells. Source material: CD4+ Tregs sorted from blood. These receptors all come from a human donor with alopecia areata.

This rearrangement joins TRBV20-1 to TRBJ1-1; maybe TRBD1 (6 bases). V dropped 3 bases and J dropped 6 bases, with 8 bases sitting between them. CDR3 length equals 11 residues. In germline, CDR1 is DFQATT, CDR2 SNEGSKA (reference sequence). CDR3 in DNA: TGCAGTGCTAGTCGGGGGCCTGAAGCTTTCTTT. This sequence encodes CSASRGPEAFF.

V is TRBV7-2 and J is TRBJ2-7; no clear D. Germline V CDR1 and CDR2: SGHTA, FQGNSA. The CDR3 spans 13 residues. The V end was cut by 6 bases, the J end by 2 bases, with 11 bases between. This CDR3 reads CASSHQVPYEQYF. The CDR3 nucleotides read TGTGCCAGCAGTCACCAAGTACCCTACGAGCAGTACTTC.

This clone was seen a handful of times. This chain connects TRBV29-1 to TRBJ1-1; 7 bases agree with TRBD1. The length of the CDR3 is 12 residues. Unmatched junction bases numbered 6, after V lost 7 bases and J lost 4 bases. From germline, CDR1 is SQVTM and CDR2 ANQGSEA. The CDR3 DNA reads as TGCAGCGCGGCAAGGGGGCGCACTGAAGCTTTCTTT. Its protein is CSAARGRTEAFF.

V gene TRBV19 combines with J gene TRBJ1-2, with TRBD1 identical over 8 bases. Unmatched junction bases numbered 2, after V lost 6 bases and J lost 2 bases. The length of the CDR3 is 13 residues. Germline V gene sequence: CDR1 LNHDA, CDR2 SQIVND (reference sequence). In DNA form, the CDR3 reads TGTGCCAGTAGCCGGACAGGGAACTATGGCTACACCTTC. It encodes CASSRTGNYGYTF.